Sequencing of this T cell receptor (beta chain) was carried out in a study of blood T cells in healthy people across ages. Sample-barcoded 5' priming and a J-beta primer mix drove a second PCR of about 6 to 12 cycles. TCRdb re-analysed the 5' RACE reads in MiXCR, keeping a single row per CDR3 protein. The data hold around 820,000 distinct CDR3 sequences, with more than 20% observed a single time. The length of the CDR3 is 14 residues. Germline V gene lookup returns CDR1 SEHNR and CDR2 FQNEAQ (reference sequence). The V segment lost 5 bases and the J segment 3 bases; nucleotides outside the gene matches: 6. These records were also assigned to another study, of T cells of mothers and their children.

This receptor was taken from a boy aged 5-17 years in good health. V usage is TRBV7-9 and J usage is TRBJ2-5; 7 nucleotides agree with TRBD1. The sequenced sample was blood. CDR3 in DNA: TGTGCCAGCAGCAAAGGGGGCCTGGAAGAGACCCAGTACTTC. Its protein product is CASSKGGLEETQYF. Complete variable domain (other parts from reference TRBV7-9 and TRBJ2-5): DTGVSQNPRHKITKRGQNVTFRCDPISEHNRLYWYRQTLGQGPEFLTYFQNEAQLEKSRLLSDRFSAERPKGSFSTLEIQRTEQGDSAMYLCASSKGGLEETQYFGPGTRLLVL.